The entry below gives a single T cell receptor beta chain sequence along with its context. This CDR3 comprises 15 residues. The germline CDR1 and CDR2 sequences are MNHEY and SMNVEV (reference sequence). The V segment lost 6 bases and the J segment 5 bases; nucleotides outside the gene matches: 11. The sample comes from a study of blood T cell repertoires in COVID-19. Study information: Donors in the United States, Italy and Spain gave samples during acute or convalescent COVID-19. Sample material is recorded as cDNA or gDNA derived from T cells, B-cell-depleted T cells, or PBMCs.

Original methodology: Estimation of nucleated cell counts was performed using reference gene primer amplification. Assay used: immunoSEQ multiplex PCR; TCRdb lists only in-frame clones, some missing. The V and J calls and clone size were taken over from that table, and D and trimming were inferred from the DNA. The sample consists of roughly 30,000 clones, about nine tenths of them appearing once. Specimen: peripheral blood. The rearrangement uses TRBV27 and TRBJ1-2; 8 bases match TRBD1. This clonotype was sampled from a man between 60 and 75 years old with acute or convalescent COVID-19. CDR3 protein: CASSLTGGPGYGYTF. The CDR3 DNA follows: TGTGCCAGCAGCTTAACAGGGGGTCCGGGGTATGGCTACACCTTC.